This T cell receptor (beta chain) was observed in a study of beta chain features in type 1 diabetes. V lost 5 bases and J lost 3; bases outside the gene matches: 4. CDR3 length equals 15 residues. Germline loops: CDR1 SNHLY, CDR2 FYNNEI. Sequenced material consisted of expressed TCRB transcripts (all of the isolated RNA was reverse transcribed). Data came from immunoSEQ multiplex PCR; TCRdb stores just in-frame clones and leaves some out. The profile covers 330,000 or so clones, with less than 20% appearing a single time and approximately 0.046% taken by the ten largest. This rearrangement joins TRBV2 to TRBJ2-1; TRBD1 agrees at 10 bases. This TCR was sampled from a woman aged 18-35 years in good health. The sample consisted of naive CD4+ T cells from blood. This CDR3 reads CASSWDRGRYNEQFF. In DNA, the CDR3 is TGTGCCAGCAGTTGGGACAGGGGCCGCTACAATGAGCAGTTCTTC. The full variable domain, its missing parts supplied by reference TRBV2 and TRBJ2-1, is EPEVTQTPSHQVTQMGQEVILRCVPISNHLYFYWYRQILGQKVEFLVSFYNNEISEKSEIFDDQFSVERPDGSNFTLKIRSTKLEDSAMYFCASSWDRGRYNEQFFGPGTRLTVL.